The subject of this entry is one T cell receptor (beta chain). Its target antigen remains unknown. No much larger clone is present one base from it, and per-base qualities are unavailable. The CDR3 spans 14 residues, from the cysteine through the phenylalanine. The CDR3 DNA has 42 bases and is translated from base 1. The CDR1 and CDR2 encoded by the germline V gene are MNHEY and SVGEGT. Germline trimming: 6 bases from V, 8 bases from J; junction bases outside gene matches: 9. These data come from a study of blood T cells in healthy people across ages (dated by TCRdb to about 2015). For context, the study as a whole: Template switching captured roughly one uniquely barcoded TCR beta cDNA molecule per two T cells in model experiments. Two additional independent replicas of 1 million unique cDNA reads from the same blood draw were analyzed for two donors (one aged 18 to 29 and one aged 80 or older). The donors were split into four age groups: young (average about 16 years), middle-aged (roughly 40), aged (about 62) and long-lived (roughly 88). Age-related changes in TCR beta repertoire diversity were measured in the study by deep sequencing normalized with unique cDNA molecular identifiers. To avoid experimental bias, donors of different ages were randomly spread across the sequencing lanes. Study-level results and caveats: Bulk unsorted PBMC profiling prevented conclusive comparison of naive and antigen-experienced compartments. As age increased, observed TCR beta diversity per million T cells dropped in a roughly linear way, and a significant reduction was already evident by age 40. Total diversity estimates from one million sequenced T cells were considered lower bounds and underestimates. Donor CMV infection status was unknown, potentially confounding age-related changes in expanded clonotypes. There was a strong correlation between observed TCR beta diversity and the percentage of naive T cells measured by flow cytometry. Compared with the aged group, more naive CD4+ T cells, fewer expanded clones and increased TCR diversity were shown by the long-lived group, suggesting age selection.

The roughly 42 donors, aged roughly 6 to 100 years, were systemically healthy Caucasian individuals from Russia. Each donor gave roughly 9 milliliters of peripheral blood, drawn into EDTA-treated Vacutainer tubes. PBMCs were isolated by Ficoll-Paque density-gradient centrifugation, with at least 7 million obtained per sample. Total RNA was extracted from PBMCs with Trizol reagent, with at least 5.5 micrograms obtained per sample. For every donor, flow cytometry on a PBMC aliquot measured the percentage of naive CD45RAhigh/CD27high T cells. Libraries came from 5' RACE. Sequenced using an Illumina HiSeq 2500. A second PCR of roughly 6 to 11 cycles was run with a J-beta primer mix and a sample-barcoded 5' primer. A template-switch 5' adaptor carrying 12 random nucleotides introduced a unique molecular identifier onto each TCR beta cDNA molecule. Each sample yielded at least 2.5 million CDR3-containing paired-end reads. First-strand cDNA was synthesized from all RNA with the Mint cDNA synthesis kit, primed by a TRBC-specific oligonucleotide. Following uracil-DNA glycosylase treatment, a first 18-cycle PCR with universal primers M1SS and BC2_uni_R was performed on all cDNA. From the authors' description of their analysis: Each sample was normalized by randomly selecting 1 million high-quality reads, each carrying a distinct molecular identifier. Reads sharing molecular identifiers were discarded rather than binned into consensus sequences. MiTCR, with a Q25 quality threshold and the strictest error-elimination algorithm, was used for CDR3 identification, clonotype clustering and error correction. A nonparametric unseen species model with Euler transformation was used to estimate a lower bound on total TCR beta diversity. TCRdb ran its own pipeline on the public reads, namely fastp trimming at Q25 and MiXCR clone calling, and kept in-frame beta chains. CDR3 protein sequences are deduplicated, and each keeps its most common genes and DNA. The V and J calls were determined by TCRdb, not by the authors. Across this sample there are about 290,000 distinct CDR3 sequences, with 25% to 30% seen only once. The ten largest clonotypes hold 25% to 35% of the sample.

The sequence was collected from a woman aged 70-85 years in good health. The sequenced sample was blood. The sequence is built from TRBV6-2 or TRBV6-3 and TRBJ1-4; TRBD1 lines up with 7 middle nucleotides. The CDR3 reads CASRITGAKEKLFF. The sequenced DNA: TGTGCCAGCAGGATCACAGGGGCCAAGGAAAAACTGTTTTTT.